This passage covers 26 T cell receptor beta chains from one sample sequenced in a study of beta chain features in type 1 diabetes. Isolated RNA was reverse transcribed in full, so expressed TCRB transcripts were sequenced. Sequenced by immunoSEQ multiplex PCR; TCRdb stores in-frame clones only, minus some. The sample yields about 900,000 clones, roughly 17% seen once. Sequencing was done on a sample of naive CD4+ T cells from blood. The origin of the receptors is a woman aged 18-30 years in good health.

The rearrangement uses TRBV5-5 and TRBJ1-2; 9 bases are a match to TRBD1. With V trimmed by 6 bases and J by 5 bases, 14 bases remained unmatched. Germline values: CDR1 SGHKS, CDR2 YYEKEE (reference sequence). The CDR3 is 16 amino acids. This chain's CDR3 is CASTPGQGPFRYGYTF. CDR3 DNA sequence: TGTGCCAGCACCCCGGGACAGGGCCCCTTTAGGTATGGCTACACCTTC.

This clone showed up just a few times. V and J are TRBV14 and TRBJ1-4; no reliable D call. Germline V gene data show CDR1 as SGHDN and CDR2 as FVKESK. V was pared by 3 bases and J by 3 bases, with 8 bases between. CDR3 length equals 14 residues. CDR3 protein: CASSHTISNEKLFF. For the CDR3, the DNA is TGTGCCAGCAGCCATACAATTTCTAATGAAAAACTGTTTTTT.

The rearrangement links TRBV10-3 to TRBJ1-2; 7 bases map to TRBD1. CDR1 and CDR2 (germline): ENHRY, SYGVKD. V was clipped by 8 bases and J by 2 bases; unmatched bases: 5. CDR3 length: 13 residues. CDR3 sequence reads: CAIGGTVNYGYTF. The CDR3 DNA reads as TGTGCCATCGGGGGGACAGTCAACTATGGCTACACCTTC.

This clone has a handful of counts. The chain recombines TRBV10-3 with TRBJ2-5; 9 bases are shared with TRBD1. The germline gives CDR1 ENHRY, CDR2 SYGVKD. The CDR3 spans 13 residues. The V gene end was trimmed by 4 bases and the J gene end by 11 bases; junction bases not matched to a gene: 8. The CDR3 sequence is CAISVGTGYEQYF. The CDR3, as DNA: TGTGCCATCAGTGTAGGGACAGGGTATGAGCAGTACTTC.

The chain joins TRBV11-2 to TRBJ2-1; TRBD1 matches at 7 bases. V lost 3 bases to trimming and J lost 5 bases; unmatched junction nucleotides: 4. The CDR3 sequence is 14 residues long. Looked up from germline, CDR1 is SGHAT and CDR2 is FQNNGV. In DNA, the CDR3 is TGTGCCAGCAGCTTGCGACAGGGAGACAATGAGCAGTTCTTC. Its protein product is CASSLRQGDNEQFF.

This clone was observed a handful of times. The chain employs TRBV6-5 and TRBJ1-2; tentative D call: TRBD1 (6 bases). Trimming shortened V by 0 bases and J by 8 bases, and 10 bases separated the two germline ends. Looked up from germline, CDR1 is MNHEY and CDR2 is SVGAGI. The CDR3 extends over 13 amino acids. The CDR3 reads CASSYSGGEGYTF. The CDR3 nucleotides are TGTGCCAGCAGTTACTCAGGGGGTGAGGGCTACACCTTC.

This clone was observed a few times. This sequence joins TRBV7-2 and TRBJ2-7; possibly TRBD1 for D (6 bases). The CDR3 contains 15 residues. V was trimmed by 3 bases and J by 7 bases, leaving 19 bases between them. The V gene's germline CDR1 is SGHTA and CDR2 FQGNSA. CDR3 DNA: TGTGCCAGCAGCTTCCTCCCCGACAGGTCAAGGGAGCAGTACTTC. Protein sequence: CASSFLPDRSREQYF.

The chain combines TRBV10-1 with TRBJ2-5, with D possibly TRBD1 on 5 matching bases. This CDR3 spans 16 amino acids. Germline V gene data show CDR1 as WNHNN and CDR2 as SYGVQD (reference sequence). V was trimmed by 0 bases and J by 8 bases, leaving 19 bases between them. CDR3 sequence reads: CASSESSVRQGGTQYF. The CDR3 coding sequence is TGCGCCAGCAGTGAGTCGAGCGTCCGGCAGGGTGGAACCCAGTACTTC.

Concerning this clone itself: The sample has other DNA sequences that encode this CDR3 too. The J gene is TRBJ1-1, the V gene TRBV7-9; a weak D match, TRBD1 (5 bases). V lost 2 bases, J lost 2 bases, and 9 bases lay in between. Germline-derived CDR1 and CDR2 are SEHNR and FQNEAQ (reference sequence). CDR3 length: 14 amino acids. DNA of the CDR3: TGTGCCAGCAGCTTACTCCAGGGTAACACTGAAGCTTTCTTT. Translated, it gives CASSLLQGNTEAFF.

In DNA form, the CDR3 reads TGTGCCAGCAGGATGGGACAGGGGTTTGCGGAAGCTTTCTTT. Protein: CASRMGQGFAEAFF. The chain carries TRBV28 and TRBJ1-1, with TRBD1 identical over 10 bases. This CDR3 comprises 14 residues. Germline loops: CDR1 MDHEN, CDR2 SYDVKM. The trim removed 6 bases at V and 8 bases at J, leaving 9 bases unmatched. The entire variable domain, with the rest obtained from reference TRBV28 and TRBJ1-1, is as follows: DVKVTQSSRYLVKRTGEKVFLECVQDMDHENMFWYRQDPGLGLRLIYFSYDVKMKEKGDIPEGYSVSREKKERFSLILESASTNQTSMYLCASRMGQGFAEAFFGQGTRLTVV.

The gene calls are TRBV4-2 and TRBJ2-7; D gene ambiguous. CDR1 is LGHNA and CDR2 is YNFKEQ in the germline V gene. The CDR3 has 15 amino acids. Trimming stripped 0 bases from V and 6 bases from J, with 15 bases between. The CDR3: CASSQDRRHYTEQYF. The CDR3 DNA is TGTGCCAGCAGCCAAGATCGGCGCCACTACACCGAGCAGTACTTC.

Only a few counts were recorded for this clone. The chain links TRBV19 to TRBJ1-1; D gene unclear. V shed 9 bases and J shed 3 bases, with 8 bases lying between them. Looked up from germline, CDR1 is LNHDA and CDR2 is SQIVND (reference sequence). This CDR3 spans 11 amino acids. The CDR3 loop is CASASDTEAFF. The CDR3 DNA reads TGTGCCAGCGCCAGCGACACTGAAGCTTTCTTT.

The chain uses TRBV19 and TRBJ2-1; D perhaps matches TRBD1 (6 bases). The germline gives CDR1 LNHDA, CDR2 SQIVND (reference sequence). Trimming removed 3 bases at V and 9 bases at J, with 24 bases between. The CDR3 has 17 amino acids. CDR3 sequence reads: CASSMYISETGGGEQFF. DNA for the CDR3: TGTGCCAGTAGTATGTATATTAGCGAGACAGGAGGTGGTGAGCAGTTCTTC.

J is TRBJ2-1 and V is TRBV27; 9 nucleotides line up with TRBD2. Germline lookup yields CDR1 MNHEY and CDR2 SMNVEV (reference sequence). There are 16 residues in the CDR3. V lost 6 bases to trimming and J lost 2 bases; unmatched junction nucleotides: 8. The CDR3 here is CASSSQREVPYNEQFF. DNA for the CDR3: TGTGCCAGCAGCTCGCAGCGGGAGGTCCCCTACAATGAGCAGTTCTTC.

There are a few counts of this clone. This chain uses TRBV4-3 with TRBJ2-3; TRBD2 agrees at 7 bases. The CDR3 has 16 amino acids. CDR1 and CDR2 from the germline V gene are LGHNA and YSLEER. The V gene end was trimmed by 1 base and the J gene end by 1 base; junction bases not matched to a gene: 5. The CDR3 region is CASSQARTRGTDTQYF. CDR3 nucleotides: TGCGCCAGCAGCCAAGCCAGGACTAGAGGCACAGATACGCAGTATTTT.

This clone was found a few times. The V call is TRBV10-3, the J call TRBJ1-5, with D unresolved. Trimming took off 3 bases at V and 4 bases at J, with 10 bases between the two ends. The CDR3 has 14 residues. Per germline, CDR1 ENHRY and CDR2 SYGVKD. The CDR3 spells CAISDGVPNQPQHF. In DNA form, the CDR3 reads TGTGCCATCAGTGACGGGGTCCCTAATCAGCCCCAGCATTTT.

Note on this clone: The sample holds other DNA sequences that translate to the same CDR3. The chain recombines TRBV7-2 with TRBJ2-3; 8 nucleotides line up with TRBD2. V lost 4 bases to trimming and J lost 6 bases; unmatched junction nucleotides: 0. Per the germline V gene, CDR1 is SGHTA and CDR2 is FQGNSA. CDR3 length: 12 residues. CDR3 amino acids: CASSSSGDTQYF. DNA for the CDR3: TGTGCCAGCAGCTCTAGCGGGGATACGCAGTATTTT.

There are a few counts of this clone. The chain links TRBV9 to TRBJ2-1; D perhaps matches TRBD2 (6 bases). The CDR3 contains 15 residues. CDR1 SGDLS and CDR2 YYNGEE come from the germline V gene. V was pared by 0 bases and J by 5 bases, with 12 bases between. The CDR3 DNA is TGTGCCAGCAGCGTAGACGGGAGTAGGAACAATGAGCAGTTCTTC. Translated, it gives CASSVDGSRNNEQFF.

This chain joins TRBV5-4 and TRBJ2-2; TRBD2 matches 9 bases. The junction had 8 bases not matched to a gene; V was cut back by 4 bases and J by 7 bases. The germline CDR1 and CDR2 sequences are SGHNT and YYREEE (reference sequence). The CDR3 has 15 residues. For the CDR3, the DNA is TGTGCCAGCAGCGTGGCGCGGGAGGGAAGCGGGGAGCTGTTTTTT. It is translated as CASSVAREGSGELFF. Variable domain in full (rest from reference TRBV5-4 and TRBJ2-2): ETGVTQSPTHLIKTRGQQVTLRCSSQSGHNTVSWYQQALGQGPQFIFQYYREEENGRGNFPPRFSGLQFPNYSSELNVNALELDDSALYLCASSVAREGSGELFFGEGSRLTVL.

The J gene is TRBJ2-3, the V gene TRBV14; 13 nucleotides match TRBD2. Germline V gene lookup returns CDR1 SGHDN and CDR2 FVKESK. J was trimmed by 0 bases and V by 6 bases; bases with no gene match: 15. The CDR3 runs to 20 residues. CDR3: CASSSTGLAGFLTSTDTQYF. CDR3 DNA sequence: TGTGCCAGCAGTTCAACGGGACTAGCGGGGTTTCTGACTAGCACAGATACGCAGTATTTT.

CDR3 bases: TGTGCCAGCTCACCGTTTAGTCCCGTTCGAAACACCATATATTTT. Amino acids: CASSPFSPVRNTIYF. The chain joins TRBV18 to TRBJ1-3, with unresolved D. This CDR3 has 15 residues. Trimming removed 3 bases from V and 5 bases from J, with 14 bases in between. The germline V gene encodes CDR1 KGHSH and CDR2 LQKENI.

The chain recombines TRBV6-1 with TRBJ2-5; tentative D call: TRBD2 (5 bases). V gave up 5 bases and J gave up 2 bases, with 9 bases separating them. Germline values: CDR1 MNHNS, CDR2 SASEGT. The CDR3 runs 13 residues. The CDR3 nucleotides are TGTGCCAGCAGTCGGACTGAACAAGAGACCCAGTACTTC. Protein sequence: CASSRTEQETQYF.

This clone was seen a few times. The chain uses TRBV5-4 and TRBJ2-7, with D perhaps TRBD2 (5 bases). Germline V CDR1 and CDR2: SGHNT, YYREEE (reference sequence). Trimming removed 3 bases from V and 0 bases from J, with 10 bases in between. The CDR3 is 14 residues long. The CDR3 is CASSWNSDSYEQYF. CDR3 bases: TGTGCCAGCAGCTGGAATAGCGACTCCTACGAGCAGTACTTC.

The chain is built from TRBV7-9 and TRBJ2-6; D is undetermined. This CDR3 comprises 15 residues. V was trimmed by 0 bases and J by 4 bases, leaving 7 bases between them. Germline loops: CDR1 SEHNR, CDR2 FQNEAQ (reference sequence). As DNA, the CDR3 is TGTGCCAGCAGCTTAGCCTGGCCCGGGGCCAACGTCCTGACTTTC. It is translated as CASSLAWPGANVLTF.

This clone was observed a handful of times. V is TRBV4-3 and J is TRBJ2-1; 7 bases are a match to TRBD2. The CDR3 sequence is 15 residues long. CDR1 LGHNA and CDR2 YSLEER come from the germline V gene. The V and J ends lost 3 bases and 6 bases, in that order; junction bases with no gene match: 8. In DNA form, the CDR3 reads TGCGCCAGCAGCCAGGCGGGAGCCGGGGGCAATGAGCAGTTCTTC. It is translated as CASSQAGAGGNEQFF.

This chain joins TRBV6-5 and TRBJ2-1; 9 bases agree with TRBD1. Germline trimming cut 6 bases from V and 8 bases from J; bases unmatched to any gene: 11. The CDR3 spans 15 residues. Looked up from germline, CDR1 is MNHEY and CDR2 is SVGAGI. The CDR3 loop is CASSSRTGAVDEQFF. The DNA for the CDR3 is TGTGCCAGCAGCTCACGGACAGGGGCGGTCGATGAGCAGTTCTTC.